This T cell receptor beta chain was captured by sequencing in a study of control samples from healthy donors and cancer patients. The V gene's germline CDR1 is SGHNT and CDR2 YYREEE (reference sequence). Trimming pared 3 bases from V and 2 bases from J, leaving 13 bases between. The CDR3 loop spans 15 amino acids. The table came from immunoSEQ multiplex PCR; TCRdb's copy has only in-frame clones and leaves some out. The sample has about 120,000 clones, nearly 95% seen once. The chain is built from TRBV5-4 and TRBJ2-3; D perhaps matches TRBD1 (6 bases). This receptor was obtained from a man aged 25 to 40 in good health. Sequenced input: blood. This chain's CDR3 is CASSSPLGATDTQYF. CDR3 DNA: TGTGCCAGCAGCTCACCTTTGGGGGCCACAGATACGCAGTATTTT.